Listed below are T cell receptor beta chains from one sample, sequenced in a study of cytomegalovirus exposure and HLA in healthy donors. Data came from immunoSEQ multiplex PCR; TCRdb stores just in-frame clones and leaves some out. This sample has about 43,000 clones; roughly half occur once, and the top ten carry 6%. Input material: PBMCs. These receptor sequences come from a man in his sixties in good health and CMV-seronegative. The CDR3 runs from the conserved cysteine through the conserved F or W. The order of the fields is D gene, clone size, V gene, J gene, CDR3 protein, CDR3 DNA. D genes are given only for firm matches. Size is stated for part of the rows, as once, few or many counts, or as a class when the clone is expanded.

-	-	TRBV7-9	TRBJ2-7	CASSRRDHSYEQYF	TGTGCCAGCAGCCGCCGGGATCACTCCTACGAGCAGTACTTC
-	-	TRBV6-5	TRBJ2-4	CASSYSVGAEYIQYF	TGTGCCAGCAGTTACTCGGTGGGGGCGGAATACATTCAGTACTTC
-	-	TRBV2	TRBJ1-4	CASSDRQGNEKLFF	TGTGCCAGCAGTGATCGCCAGGGTAATGAAAAACTGTTTTTT
TRBD1	once	TRBV5-1	TRBJ1-4	CASGRTGFGEKLFF	TGCGCCAGCGGACGGACAGGGTTTGGGGAAAAACTGTTTTTT
-	-	TRBV27	TRBJ1-2	CASTTGRGGYTF	TGTGCCAGCACGACAGGAAGGGGCGGCTACACCTTC
TRBD1	-	TRBV2	TRBJ1-1	CASRTGMNTEAFF	TGTGCCAGCAGGACAGGGATGAACACTGAAGCTTTCTTT
TRBD2	few	TRBV2	TRBJ2-5	CASSAGGQGASGRVETQYF	TGTGCCAGCAGTGCAGGGGGACAGGGTGCTAGCGGGAGGGTGGAGACCCAGTACTTC
-	-	TRBV6-1	TRBJ1-1	CASSEAGHREAFF	TGTGCCAGCAGTGAAGCCGGACACCGTGAAGCTTTCTTT
TRBD2	-	TRBV9	TRBJ2-2	CASSLTAGPTGELFF	TGTGCCAGCAGCCTTACAGCGGGACCCACCGGGGAGCTGTTTTTT
-	-	TRBV29-1	TRBJ2-2	CSARQGAGGELFF	TGCAGCGCACGACAGGGAGCGGGCGGGGAGCTGTTTTTT
TRBD1	few	TRBV6-1	TRBJ1-5	CASTMTGNQPQHF	TGTGCCAGCACCATGACAGGGAATCAGCCCCAGCATTTT
-	few	TRBV14	TRBJ2-3	CASSQDGLRRFTDTQYF	TGTGCCAGCAGCCAAGACGGACTCCGACGATTCACAGATACGCAGTATTTT
-	-	TRBV19	TRBJ2-5	CASRKQGEETQYF	TGTGCCAGTAGGAAACAGGGAGAGGAGACCCAGTACTTC
TRBD2	few	TRBV7-2	TRBJ2-1	CASSLVGGRSSYNEQFF	TGTGCCAGCAGCTTAGTGGGGGGGAGGAGTTCCTACAATGAGCAGTTCTTC
-	few	TRBV5-1	TRBJ1-5	CASSLGPAGANQPQHF	TGCGCCAGCAGCTTGGGCCCCGCGGGCGCCAATCAGCCCCAGCATTTT
-	many	TRBV27	TRBJ2-1	CASSSGSSYNEQFF	TGTGCCAGCAGTTCCGGGAGCTCCTACAATGAGCAGTTCTTC
-	-	TRBV7-2	TRBJ2-3	CASSLAGGRDTQYF	TGTGCCAGCAGCTTAGCTGGGGGGAGAGATACGCAGTATTTT
TRBD1	-	TRBV4-1	TRBJ1-2	CASRDQGAVYGYTF	TGCGCCAGCAGAGATCAGGGGGCCGTTTATGGCTACACCTTC
TRBD1	-	TRBV7-8	TRBJ1-5	CASSATQGQAQPQHF	TGTGCCAGCAGCGCCACACAGGGGCAGGCTCAGCCCCAGCATTTT
-	-	TRBV9	TRBJ2-1	CASSVEEGNYNEQFF	TGTGCCAGCAGCGTAGAGGAGGGCAACTACAATGAGCAGTTCTTC
-	few	TRBV11-1	TRBJ2-1	CASSLVSTSRVRYNEQFF	TGTGCCAGCAGCTTAGTCTCGACTAGTCGGGTACGCTACAATGAGCAGTTCTTC
TRBD1	-	TRBV6-6	TRBJ1-1	CAMSTGVFTEAFF	TGTGCCATGTCGACAGGGGTATTCACTGAAGCTTTCTTT
-	-	TRBV5-1	TRBJ1-1	CASGPDSYTEAFF	TGCGCCAGCGGCCCCGACAGTTACACTGAAGCTTTCTTT
TRBD1	-	TRBV7-9	TRBJ2-1	CASSPGRGIFEQFF	TGTGCCAGCAGCCCCGGCAGGGGGATATTTGAGCAGTTCTTC
-	-	TRBV10-1	TRBJ2-7	CASSADRTYEQYF	TGCGCCAGCAGTGCTGACAGAACCTACGAGCAGTACTTC
-	few	TRBV5-8	TRBJ1-3	CASSSRGNTIYF	TGTGCCAGCAGCTCAAGAGGGAACACCATATATTTT
TRBD1	-	TRBV6-5	TRBJ2-4	CASSSGTGLDVVQYF	TGTGCCAGCAGCTCAGGGACAGGGCTAGACGTAGTTCAGTACTTC
-	once	TRBV29-1	TRBJ1-1	CSVTGQMNTEAFF	TGCAGCGTTACTGGACAGATGAACACTGAAGCTTTCTTT
TRBD2	-	TRBV7-2	TRBJ2-1	CASSLVGSGIGGDNEQFF	TGTGCCAGCAGCTTAGTCGGTAGCGGGATAGGCGGGGACAATGAGCAGTTCTTC
-	-	TRBV25-1	TRBJ1-2	CASSEQRHDYGYTF	TGTGCCAGCAGTGAACAAAGACACGACTATGGCTACACCTTC